The 17 T cell receptor beta chains below were found in one sample sequenced in a study of blood T cell repertoires in COVID-19. Profiled with immunoSEQ multiplex PCR; TCRdb holds only in-frame clones, not every one. The sample comprises some 140,000 clones, 86% of which are singletons, and approximately 20% rests with the top ten. Sequencing was performed on peripheral blood. All receptors come from a woman aged 45 to 65 who had recovered from COVID-19.

CDR3 sequence reads: CASSTGGVVNTEAFF. The CDR3 bases are TGCGCCAGCAGCACCGGGGGTGTCGTGAACACTGAAGCTTTCTTT. The rearrangement links TRBV5-1 to TRBJ1-1; possible D gene TRBD1, 5 bases. The CDR3 consists of 15 residues. Germline V CDR1 and CDR2: SGHRS, YFSETQ. V was clipped by 4 bases and J by 0 bases, with 13 bases between them.

Only one count was recorded for this clone. The CDR3 nucleotides read TGTGCCAGCAGTCCGCCGAGGGGGCCCTCCCTTGAAGCTTTCTTT. This encodes CASSPPRGPSLEAFF. The rearrangement links TRBV6-5 to TRBJ1-1; 7 bases agree with TRBD1. Germline CDR1 and CDR2: MNHEY and SVGAGI. With 5 bases clipped from V and 7 bases from J, the junction kept 13 bases outside the gene matches. This CDR3 has 15 amino acids.

This chain connects TRBV15 to TRBJ2-7; maybe TRBD1 (6 bases). Germline lookup yields CDR1 LNHNV and CDR2 YYDKDF (reference sequence). Trimming removed 0 bases at V and 0 bases at J, with 18 bases between. The CDR3 sequence is 18 residues long. In DNA form, the CDR3 reads TGTGCCACCAGCAGAGAGGTTATACGGACAGCCAGCTCCTACGAGCAGTACTTC. It is translated as CATSREVIRTASSYEQYF.

This clone appeared a few times. The J gene is TRBJ1-3, the V gene TRBV6-5, with no clear D. The length of the CDR3 is 15 residues. V lost 10 bases, J lost 4 bases, and 20 bases lay in between. CDR1 MNHEY and CDR2 SVGAGI come from the germline V gene. The CDR3 DNA is TGTGCCACCTATTGGCGGGAGGGATCCGGAAACACCATATATTTT. Its translation is CATYWREGSGNTIYF.

The chain couples TRBV23-1 to TRBJ1-4; TRBD1 aligns across 10 bases. TRBV23-1 is marked as an open reading frame, function uncertain. The CDR3 runs to 16 residues. The CDR3, as DNA: TGCGCACCTTGGACAGGGGGGGGTGCAACTAATGAAAAACTGTTTTTT. Residues: CAPWTGGGATNEKLFF.

This chain connects TRBV4-2 to TRBJ1-4; D may be TRBD1 (5 bases). The CDR3 covers 14 residues. Trimming left V 0 bases short and J 12 bases short, with 14 bases between. Germline V gene sequence: CDR1 LGHNA, CDR2 YNFKEQ. The CDR3 DNA reads TGTGCCAGCAGCCAAGAAGGGGTGAGCACGGAACTGTTTTTT. Encoded protein: CASSQEGVSTELFF.

This clone was detected only a few times. V and J are TRBV7-8 and TRBJ1-4; weak D call: TRBD1 (6 bases). V lost 5 bases and J 0 bases, leaving 13 bases between the germline ends. This CDR3 region has 16 residues. CDR1 SGHVS and CDR2 FQNEAQ come from the germline V gene. CDR3: CASSPTGLPTNEKLFF. Written as DNA, the CDR3 is TGTGCCAGCAGCCCCACAGGGCTCCCAACTAATGAAAAACTGTTTTTT.

This chain joins TRBV30 and TRBJ2-7; D may be TRBD1 (5 bases). Deletions cut 5 bases from V and 4 bases from J, with 21 bases between. This CDR3 has 15 amino acids. Looked up from germline, CDR1 is GTSNPN and CDR2 is SVGIG (reference sequence). CDR3 loop: CAWSPLGAEEYEQYF. In DNA form, the CDR3 reads TGTGCCTGGTCCCCCTTAGGGGCCGAAGAATACGAGCAGTACTTC.

The chain is built from TRBV6-5 and TRBJ1-4; D is perhaps TRBD1 (6 bases). The germline gives CDR1 MNHEY, CDR2 SVGAGI. Trimming took 4 bases from V and 4 from J, leaving 10 bases between them. The length of the CDR3 is 14 residues. The CDR3 coding sequence is TGTGCCAGCAGTTCCGGGACACTTAATGAAAAACTGTTTTTT. Translating gives CASSSGTLNEKLFF.

J is TRBJ1-5 and V is TRBV3-1 (or the pseudogene TRBV3-2); 7 bases map to TRBD1. Per the germline V gene, CDR1 is LGHDT and CDR2 is YNNKEL (reference sequence). This CDR3 is built from 15 residues. Losses at the gene ends were 5 bases for V and 4 bases for J; bases not matched to a gene: 8. CDR3 bases: TGTGCCAGCAGCTGCGACAGGGCCCTAAATCAGCCCCAGCATTTT. Its translation is CASSCDRALNQPQHF.

The chain combines TRBV4-1 with TRBJ1-1; 8 bases are shared with TRBD1. This CDR3 contains 13 residues. From germline, CDR1 is MGHRA and CDR2 YSYEKL. The trim removed 5 bases at V and 7 bases at J, leaving 6 bases unmatched. The CDR3 nucleotides are TGCGCCAGCAGCGGAGACAGGGGTATTGAAGCTTTCTTT. Protein sequence: CASSGDRGIEAFF.

The chain combines TRBV5-6 with TRBJ1-2; D might be TRBD1 (6 bases). The ends were cut back, 5 bases at V and 8 bases at J, with 16 bases in the middle. The CDR3 length is 13 residues. The V gene's germline CDR1 is SGHDT and CDR2 YYEEEE. The CDR3 bases are TGTGCCAGCAGTGTCACAGGGACACAAGGCTACACCTTC. Protein sequence: CASSVTGTQGYTF.

The chain joins TRBV10-1 to TRBJ2-5, with TRBD2 as a possible D gene (5 bases). The CDR3 length is 12 residues. Trimming pared 2 bases from V and 7 bases from J, leaving 8 bases between. Germline V CDR1 and CDR2: WNHNN, SYGVQD (reference sequence). The CDR3 sequence is CASSEPRGTQYF. The CDR3, as DNA: TGCGCCAGCAGTGAGCCTCGGGGGACCCAGTACTTC.

This clone occurred once. The chain carries TRBV3-1 (or the pseudogene TRBV3-2) and TRBJ1-2, with TRBD1 matching 9 bases. The CDR3 is made up of 14 amino acids. Germline CDR1 LGHDT, CDR2 YNNKEL (reference sequence). J lost 7 bases, V lost 2 bases, and 5 bases had no gene match. The CDR3 DNA reads as TGTGCCAGCAGCCAAATACAGGGGGCGGGTGGCTACACCTTC. Translation gives CASSQIQGAGGYTF.

This clone was counted a few times. The chain carries TRBV3-1 (or the pseudogene TRBV3-2) and TRBJ1-4, with D possibly TRBD1 on 5 matching bases. The CDR3 is 17 amino acids. Germline V CDR1 and CDR2: LGHDT, YNNKEL (reference sequence). Deletions cut 2 bases from V and 2 bases from J, with 15 bases between. CDR3 coding DNA: TGTGCCAGCAGCCAATTGAGAACAGGAGTGACTAATGAAAAACTGTTTTTT. Protein sequence: CASSQLRTGVTNEKLFF.

This clone was picked up one time. The chain uses TRBV6-5 and TRBJ2-3; possibly TRBD2 for D (6 bases). The CDR3 runs to 15 residues. Germline V CDR1 and CDR2: MNHEY, SVGAGI. V lost 6 bases to trimming and J lost 0 bases, with 13 bases between them. CDR3 amino acids: CASRRTITSTDTQYF. The DNA for the CDR3 is TGTGCCAGCAGAAGGACTATCACTAGCACAGATACGCAGTATTTT.

This chain joins TRBV24-1 and TRBJ2-3; 7 bases align to TRBD1. This CDR3 contains 16 residues. The V segment lost 4 bases and the J segment 5 bases; nucleotides outside the gene matches: 11. CDR1 and CDR2 from the germline V gene are KGHDR and SFDVKD. Here the CDR3 DNA reads TGTGCCACCAGTGACCCCGCGCCAGGGGGTTTAGATACGCAGTATTTT. It encodes CATSDPAPGGLDTQYF.